This is a list of T cell receptor beta chains from one sample in a study of blood T cells in healthy people across ages. TCRdb redid the calling of the 5' RACE reads with MiXCR, one entry per CDR3 protein. The table shows over 500,000 distinct CDR3 sequences, with about 28% occurring only once. These data are also associated with another study on T cells of mothers and their children.

The sequenced sample consisted of blood. These receptors were obtained from a boy aged 2 to 10 in good health. Both conserved end residues are part of each CDR3. Fields, in order: V gene, CDR3 protein.

TRBV12-3/TRBV12-4	CASRIAGVKTQYF
TRBV7-2	CASSLSGGQQTQYF
TRBV5-1	CASSSPPGGALGGELFF
TRBV20-1	CSATWDPTQETQYF
TRBV7-3	CASSLQGGGAYEQYF
TRBV20-1	CSARDPGGRGRYEQYF
TRBV7-2	CASSFRQASGNTIYF
TRBV7-9	CASSSLGATYEQYF
TRBV29-1	CSVGQGRYNEQFF
TRBV25-1	CASSDQAGELFF
TRBV3-1	CASSPPYTTDTQYF
TRBV27	CASSLSGRPNQPQHF
TRBV9	CASSVGGAHEKLFF
TRBV19	CASSAGGMGTEAFF
TRBV12-3/TRBV12-4	CASSSRQGWNYGYTF
TRBV12-3/TRBV12-4	CAIRPGRRSTDTQYF
TRBV30	CAWKFAGRGGYTF
TRBV11-2	CASSRGITGANVLTF
TRBV20-1	CSAAEGTKNIQYF
TRBV18	CASSPMRQGAWGYTF
TRBV6-1	CASRMGTGLNYGYTF
TRBV7-2	CASSLAITGSAEAFF
TRBV7-2	CASSSAWGNEQFF
TRBV10-3	CAIMDRVLSGANVLTF
TRBV27	CASSLLLAGDDNEQFF
TRBV12-3/TRBV12-4	CASSFSRPTDTQYF
TRBV20-1	CSARSVQGGTEAFF
TRBV7-8	CASSPGKTDTQYF